Reported below is one TCR beta chain. The CDR3 spans 15 residues. V trimming: 2 bases; J trimming: 2 bases; junction bases outside the gene matches: 5. Germline CDR1 and CDR2: SEHNR and FQNEAQ (reference sequence). Libraries were prepared by immunoSEQ multiplex PCR; TCRdb keeps only in-frame clonotypes and omits some of them. The sample lists fewer than 45,000 clones; about 84% were seen once. This record comes from a study of OX40 agonist ivuxolimab in advanced cancers. This specimen consisted of CD4+ or CD8+ T cells sorted from blood, obtained in a trial of the OX40 agonist ivuxolimab. This chain links TRBV7-9 with TRBJ1-1; 7 bases align to TRBD1. The sequence was collected from an adult with an advanced solid tumor such as melanoma, head and neck, liver or kidney cancer. The CDR3 DNA sequence: TGTGCCAGCAGCTTAACGCAGGGGGATAACACTGAAGCTTTCTTT. This codes for CASSLTQGDNTEAFF.